What follows describes a single TCR beta chain. This sample was included in a study of blood T cell repertoires in COVID-19. Across the whole study: There were acute and convalescent COVID-19 samples, and they came from the United States, Italy and Spain. Nucleic acid was either cDNA or gDNA, and it came from T cells, B-cell-depleted T cells, or PBMCs.

Authors' processing steps: Researchers report that nucleated cell counts were estimated from reference gene primer amplification. Produced via immunoSEQ multiplex PCR; TCRdb's table is partial and in-frame only. The V and J calls and clone size were taken over from that table, and D and trimming were inferred from the DNA. This sample yields hundreds of thousands of clones, of which around 87% are seen a single time; around 8% belongs to the top ten. V was shortened by 0 bases and J by 5 bases, with 23 bases between the two germline ends. Germline CDR1 is GTSNPN and CDR2 is SVGIG (reference sequence). The CDR3 extends over 17 amino acids.

The TCR was taken from a woman aged 45-59 years who had recovered from COVID-19. The chain carries TRBV30 and TRBJ2-7; TRBD2 might be the D (6 bases). The specimen sequenced was peripheral blood. The CDR3 DNA sequence: TGTGCCTGGAGTGTAGGGTCCTCTGGGGGGTTTGAGGACGAGCAGTACTTC. Translated: CAWSVGSSGGFEDEQYF.